The 7 T cell receptor beta chains in this list originate from one sample, sequenced in a study of shared clonotypes between healthy human individuals. The repertoire was sequenced with immunoSEQ multiplex PCR; TCRdb's copy has only in-frame clones and lacks some. The data show about 2.4 million clones, with 93% seen just once and approximately 0.36% held by the top ten. The sample comprised naive CD4+ T cells from PBMCs. The subset was: CD45RA+ positively selected. Every receptor here comes from a man aged 18-30 years in good health. Some clones in this sample may be carry-over from other donors' samples.

CDR3: CSVGRDVTNTEAFF. The CDR3 nucleotides are TGCAGCGTTGGGCGGGACGTTACGAACACTGAAGCTTTCTTT. V gene TRBV29-1 combines with J gene TRBJ1-1; a weak D match, TRBD1 (5 bases). CDR3 length: 14 amino acids. Germline V gene sequence: CDR1 SQVTM, CDR2 ANQGSEA. The V and J ends lost 4 bases and 1 base respectively, with 13 bases between them.

The chain is built from TRBV10-3 and TRBJ2-1; 7 bases agree with TRBD2. Looked up from germline, CDR1 is ENHRY and CDR2 is SYGVKD. The CDR3 covers 12 residues. Unmatched junction bases numbered 2, after V lost 10 bases and J lost 2 bases. CDR3 bases: TGTGCCACCACTAGCGCCTACAATGAGCAGTTCTTC. Translated: CATTSAYNEQFF.

The chain couples TRBV7-8 to TRBJ1-5; D remains unclear. Trimming shortened V by 5 bases and J by 1 base, and 30 bases separated the two germline ends. The CDR3 has 21 residues. Germline CDR1 is SGHVS and CDR2 is FQNEAQ. In nucleotides, the CDR3 is TGTGCCAGCAGCCCTGGGCTATATAGAGCGGGAGGGCCAAAAAGCAATCAGCCCCAGCATTTT. It specifies CASSPGLYRAGGPKSNQPQHF.

The chain has TRBV5-6 and TRBJ1-3; D is unresolved. Germline V gene lookup returns CDR1 SGHDT and CDR2 YYEEEE. Trimming left V 0 bases short and J 0 bases short, with 10 bases between. The CDR3 has 16 residues. In DNA form, the CDR3 reads TGTGCCAGCAGCTTGGGCGCGGGCCTCTCTGGAAACACCATATATTTT. Protein product: CASSLGAGLSGNTIYF. The whole variable domain, filled in from reference TRBV5-6 and TRBJ1-3, reads DAGVTQSPTHLIKTRGQQVTLRCSPKSGHDTVSWYQQALGQGPQFIFQYYEEEERQRGNFPDRFSGHQFPNYSSELNVNALLLGDSALYLCASSLGAGLSGNTIYFGEGSWLTVV.

This chain connects TRBV6-6 to TRBJ2-7; D not certain. The V and J ends lost 3 bases and 1 base respectively, with 13 bases between them. The CDR3 consists of 15 residues. Germline CDR1 is MNHNY and CDR2 is SVGAGI (reference sequence). CDR3 residues: CASSYISRGSYEQYF. DNA for the CDR3: TGTGCCAGCAGTTATATCTCGCGCGGATCCTACGAGCAGTACTTC.

The chain has TRBV6-5 and TRBJ1-4, with D perhaps matching TRBD1 (6 bases). Trimming took 6 bases from V and 8 from J, leaving 13 bases between them. This CDR3 contains 13 residues. The germline V gene encodes CDR1 MNHEY and CDR2 SVGAGI. The CDR3 nucleotides read TGTGCCAGCAGGGACTGGAGGGGGGAAAAACTGTTTTTT. This encodes CASRDWRGEKLFF.

This clone occurred once. The chain combines TRBV6-5 with TRBJ1-1, with D maybe TRBD1 (5 bases). V lost 6 bases and J lost 1, with 12 bases in between. The CDR3 is made up of 14 amino acids. Germline V gene sequence: CDR1 MNHEY, CDR2 SVGAGI. DNA of the CDR3: TGTGCCAGCAGCCCCGGAGGACAGAACACTGAAGCTTTCTTT. It specifies CASSPGGQNTEAFF.